A selection of T cell receptor beta chains follows, all from one sample in a study of T cell repertoires in cytomegalovirus infection. TCRdb analysed the reads with MiXCR anew, one entry per CDR3 protein. The sample includes about 460,000 distinct CDR3 sequences, around 11% seen only once; the top ten take about 10%. The sequenced sample was PBMCs. The source of these receptors is a human donor in good health (CMV status not recorded). Some clones in this sample may be carry-over from other donors' samples. CDR3s include the opening cysteine and the closing phenylalanine or tryptophan. Each record gives: CDR3 protein, V gene, D gene. D genes are given only for firm matches.

CDR3: CASRTPGQGQDTIYF
V: TRBV7-9
D: TRBD1

CDR3: CASSSPRNEQFF
V: TRBV7-3
D: .

CDR3: CASTFRGHTDTQYF
V: TRBV6-4
D: .

CDR3: CSAREQSGGRGYNEQFF
V: TRBV20-1
D: .

CDR3: CASSYSPGQGRLEAFF
V: TRBV6-5
D: TRBD1

CDR3: CASTRSGRGLGYTF
V: TRBV27
D: TRBD1

CDR3: CASSITSGGPAGELFF
V: TRBV19
D: TRBD2

CDR3: CASNFGGDAGGYTF
V: TRBV13
D: .

CDR3: CASSEILRGTGELFF
V: TRBV6-1
D: TRBD1

CDR3: CSARDRTSGKYNEQFF
V: TRBV20-1
D: TRBD2

CDR3: CATLGLTYNEQFF
V: TRBV12-3/TRBV12-4
D: TRBD2

CDR3: CASSYGEETQYF
V: TRBV6-2/TRBV6-3
D: .

CDR3: CASSPAAVHTDTQYF
V: TRBV28
D: .

CDR3: CASSIRTGPGNQPQHF
V: TRBV19
D: TRBD1

CDR3: CASTSQYRVFNQPQHF
V: TRBV6-2/TRBV6-3
D: .

CDR3: CASSSSGTGGGYTF
V: TRBV7-3
D: TRBD1

CDR3: CASSGVAGLSYNEQFF
V: TRBV9
D: TRBD2

CDR3: CASSRTGGTSYGYTF
V: TRBV28
D: TRBD1

CDR3: CASSLGGGLGYTF
V: TRBV7-9
D: .

CDR3: CASSLLGEGPGEKLFF
V: TRBV7-9
D: .

CDR3: CASSPSTVAKNIQYF
V: TRBV4-1
D: .

CDR3: CASSPRQGAATGELFF
V: TRBV12-3/TRBV12-4
D: TRBD1

CDR3: CASTGQGSPLHF
V: TRBV2
D: TRBD1

CDR3: CASSLSLFLVEETQYF
V: TRBV12-3/TRBV12-4
D: .

CDR3: CASSTGQISPEAFF
V: TRBV12-3/TRBV12-4
D: .

CDR3: CASSVGAGETGELFF
V: TRBV2
D: TRBD2

CDR3: CASSLGLAGGLTKTQYF
V: TRBV7-8
D: TRBD2

CDR3: CASSSTQGGGLKLFF
V: TRBV12-3/TRBV12-4
D: .

CDR3: CASNGPEVAQETQYF
V: TRBV12-5
D: .

CDR3: CSAREGRVPAGELFF
V: TRBV20-1
D: .

CDR3: CASSELMGANEKLFF
V: TRBV5-1
D: .

CDR3: CASSPLDLGSYNEQFF
V: TRBV18
D: .

CDR3: CAISEAARDGYTF
V: TRBV10-3
D: .

CDR3: CASSLSGSAKDTQYF
V: TRBV5-1
D: .

CDR3: CSALPEGQETQYF
V: TRBV20-1
D: .

CDR3: CASSFDRTYEQYF
V: TRBV7-2
D: .

CDR3: CASSLGASGNLNTGELFF
V: TRBV7-9
D: TRBD2

CDR3: CASSLGQGVGSPLHF
V: TRBV7-6
D: TRBD1

CDR3: CSVYSGVNSYEQYF
V: TRBV20-1
D: .

CDR3: CASSQTRPGTNTEAFF
V: TRBV23-1
D: .

CDR3: CSASSDSYGYTF
V: TRBV20-1
D: .

CDR3: CASSLFLLSYEQYF
V: TRBV11-2
D: .

CDR3: CSARDPLAGGDTGELFF
V: TRBV20-1
D: TRBD2

CDR3: CASSLRHEAFF
V: TRBV3-1
D: .

CDR3: CASSSLTGTHSLAKNIQYF
V: TRBV7-8
D: .

CDR3: CASSIDLRQENTGELFF
V: TRBV19
D: .

CDR3: CASSRLATYEQYF
V: TRBV28
D: TRBD2

CDR3: CASSYFFGQEPQHF
V: TRBV6-5
D: .

CDR3: CASTPADPRETQYF
V: TRBV5-1
D: .

CDR3: CSAGDSTEKLFF
V: TRBV29-1
D: TRBD1

CDR3: CASSFGRGIWDTQYF
V: TRBV12-3/TRBV12-4
D: .

CDR3: CASSLMGQSSSYEQYF
V: TRBV5-6
D: TRBD1

CDR3: CASSPDLVNTEAFF
V: TRBV7-6
D: .

CDR3: CASSLVGTGSPLRGTEAFF
V: TRBV7-6
D: TRBD1